The 28 T cell receptor beta chains reported below all come from one sample, sequenced in a study of cytomegalovirus exposure and HLA in healthy donors. It was with 60 Vbeta and 13 Jbeta primers that the PCR ran. TCRdb's table, derived via immunoSEQ multiplex PCR, lists solely in-frame clones and lacks some. Of 100,000 to 150,000 clones in the sample, 80% to 85% are singletons; the top ten hold about 1.2%. Sequenced input: PBMCs. These receptors all come from a boy younger than 18 in good health and CMV-seronegative.

The rearrangement links TRBV28 to TRBJ2-7; TRBD2 agrees at 8 bases. The CDR3 is made up of 14 amino acids. The V segment lost 1 base and the J segment 2 bases; nucleotides outside the gene matches: 1. The V gene's germline CDR1 is MDHEN and CDR2 SYDVKM. This CDR3 is CASSLLAGTYEQYF. The CDR3 DNA reads as TGTGCCAGCAGTTTATTAGCGGGGACCTACGAGCAGTACTTC.

The chain carries TRBV5-1 and TRBJ2-7, with D tentatively TRBD1 (6 bases). Germline V CDR1 and CDR2: SGHRS, YFSETQ. CDR3 length equals 13 residues. The V end lost 4 bases, the J end lost 3 bases, and 11 bases lay between the germline ends. CDR3 sequence reads: CASSPGQFYEQYF. Here the CDR3 DNA reads TGCGCCAGCAGCCCTGGACAGTTCTACGAGCAGTACTTC.

The V and J genes are TRBV4-3 and TRBJ2-7; 8 bases match TRBD2. V lost 2 bases to trimming and J lost 0 bases; unmatched junction nucleotides: 6. Germline lookup yields CDR1 LGHNA and CDR2 YSLEER. The CDR3 loop spans 16 amino acids. The CDR3 here is CASSQSGGLSSYEQYF. DNA of the CDR3: TGCGCCAGCAGCCAATCGGGGGGGCTCTCCTCCTACGAGCAGTACTTC.

The chain is built from TRBV7-8 and TRBJ2-1; 8 nucleotides agree with TRBD1. The length of the CDR3 is 15 residues. V lost 3 bases, J lost 8 bases, and 9 bases stayed unmatched. Per the germline V gene, CDR1 is SGHVS and CDR2 is FQNEAQ. The CDR3 nucleotides are TGTGCCAGCAGCTTCCTAAGGGACAGGCTTGATGAGCAGTTCTTC. It codes for CASSFLRDRLDEQFF.

The V and J genes are TRBV10-3 and TRBJ2-3; 11 bases agree with TRBD2. With V trimmed by 6 bases and J by 3 bases, 5 bases remained unmatched. The CDR3 has 15 residues. CDR1 and CDR2 from the germline V gene are ENHRY and SYGVKD. This chain's CDR3 is CAIRLAGGDTDTQYF. In DNA form, the CDR3 reads TGTGCCATCAGGCTAGCGGGAGGCGATACAGATACGCAGTATTTT.

The genes are TRBV4-3 and TRBJ2-1; TRBD2 is a possible D gene (5 bases). Trimming took off 4 bases at V and 0 bases at J, with 16 bases between the two ends. Germline V gene sequence: CDR1 LGHNA, CDR2 YSLEER. This CDR3 is built from 17 residues. The DNA of the CDR3 is TGCGCCAGCAGCCTCCTCATAGGAGGTAGCTCCTACAATGAGCAGTTCTTC. As protein: CASSLLIGGSSYNEQFF.

The V call is TRBV25-1, the J call TRBJ2-2, with D possibly TRBD2 on 5 matching bases. V was clipped by 2 bases and J by 4 bases, with 14 bases between them. CDR3 length: 16 residues. Germline CDR1 and CDR2: MGHDK and SYGVNS. This chain's CDR3 is CASSERRRSGTGELFF. The CDR3 bases are TGTGCCAGCAGTGAACGTAGGAGGAGTGGCACCGGGGAGCTGTTTTTT.

The genes are TRBV15 and TRBJ2-1, with 14 nucleotides matching TRBD2. The CDR3 contains 16 residues. Germline V CDR1 and CDR2: LNHNV, YYDKDF (reference sequence). V gave up 8 bases and J gave up 9 bases; unmatched junction bases: 12. The CDR3 DNA sequence: TGTGCCACCGCTCCTACTGGGACTAGCGGGAGTGGTGAGCAGTTCTTC. This codes for CATAPTGTSGSGEQFF.

The chain links TRBV6-5 to TRBJ2-1; TRBD2 agrees at 12 bases. Germline-derived CDR1 and CDR2 are MNHEY and SVGAGI. Trimming at V came to 6 bases and at J to 7 bases, leaving 7 bases not matched to a gene. The CDR3 loop spans 15 amino acids. The CDR3 DNA reads as TGTGCCAGCAGCCACCTAGCGGGAGGGATTAATGAGCAGTTCTTC. Amino acids: CASSHLAGGINEQFF.

The chain links TRBV6-1 to TRBJ1-2, with no clear D. Germline CDR1 is MNHNS and CDR2 is SASEGT. The CDR3 spans 14 residues. Between the trimmed V and J ends, which lost 2 bases and 2 bases, there was a span of 9 bases. CDR3 amino acids: CASSESSVNYGYTF. The CDR3 nucleotides read TGTGCCAGCAGTGAATCTTCGGTAAACTATGGCTACACCTTC.

The rearrangement uses TRBV9 and TRBJ2-2, with 12 bases lining up with TRBD2. V shed 4 bases and J 6 bases; nucleotides not matched to a gene: 7. The CDR3 has 16 residues. Per germline, CDR1 SGDLS and CDR2 YYNGEE. This CDR3 is CASSLAGGPFAGELFF. The CDR3 coding sequence is TGTGCCAGCAGCCTAGCGGGAGGGCCCTTTGCCGGGGAGCTGTTTTTT.

The J gene is TRBJ2-1, the V gene TRBV30; D is possibly TRBD2 (6 bases). The CDR3 extends over 12 amino acids. CDR1 and CDR2 from the germline V gene are GTSNPN and SVGIG (reference sequence). V was cut by 3 bases and J by 7 bases, with 10 bases left in between. DNA for the CDR3: TGTGCCTGGAGGGGGACTGCTAATGAGCAGTTCTTC. Its protein product is CAWRGTANEQFF.

V and J are TRBV4-1 and TRBJ2-1; no definite D call. The CDR3 contains 15 residues. Germline loops: CDR1 MGHRA, CDR2 YSYEKL. The germline V and J ends were trimmed by 1 base and 0 bases, with 7 bases remaining between them. CDR3 amino acids: CASSQAQNSYNEQFF. The CDR3 bases are TGCGCCAGCAGCCAAGCCCAGAACTCCTACAATGAGCAGTTCTTC.

The chain links TRBV2 to TRBJ2-5; the D gene is possibly TRBD2 (5 bases). Germline V CDR1 and CDR2: SNHLY, FYNNEI. V lost 6 bases to trimming and J lost 5 bases, with 22 bases between them. This CDR3 is 16 amino acids long. The CDR3 nucleotides read TGTGCCAGCAGCCTAATAGGGAGTTCGGGATCTGAGACCCAGTACTTC. Amino acids: CASSLIGSSGSETQYF.

The J gene is TRBJ2-1, the V gene TRBV4-1; the match to TRBD2 covers 11 bases. The V and J ends lost 4 bases and 5 bases, in that order; junction bases with no gene match: 4. The germline CDR1 and CDR2 sequences are MGHRA and YSYEKL. This CDR3 is built from 15 residues. DNA for the CDR3: TGCGCCAGCAGCCGCGGACTAGCGGGTAACAATGAGCAGTTCTTC. Translating it yields CASSRGLAGNNEQFF.

This sequence joins TRBV14 and TRBJ2-3; TRBD2 agrees at 7 bases. The V gene's germline CDR1 is SGHDN and CDR2 FVKESK. The CDR3 covers 15 residues. The V segment lost 1 base and the J segment 1 base; nucleotides outside the gene matches: 2. The DNA of the CDR3 is TGTGCCAGCAGCCAAGTAACTAGCGGCACAGATACGCAGTATTTT. As protein: CASSQVTSGTDTQYF. The whole variable domain, filled in from reference TRBV14 and TRBJ2-3, reads EAGVTQFPSHSVIEKGQTVTLRCDPISGHDNLYWYRRVMGKEIKFLLHFVKESKQDESGMPNNRFLAERTGGTYSTLKVQPAELEDSGVYFCASSQVTSGTDTQYFGPGTRLTVL.

V is TRBV5-4 and J is TRBJ2-7, with TRBD2 as a possible D gene (5 bases). Germline CDR1 reads SGHNT; CDR2 reads YYREEE (reference sequence). CDR3 length equals 15 residues. Trimming shortened V by 2 bases and J by 6 bases, and 18 bases separated the two germline ends. CDR3 sequence: CASSFLTREASEQYF. The CDR3 DNA follows: TGTGCCAGCAGCTTCCTAACTAGAGAGGCTTCCGAGCAGTACTTC.

V gene TRBV19 combines with J gene TRBJ1-1; 7 nucleotides match TRBD1. The V and J ends lost 9 bases and 3 bases, in that order; junction bases with no gene match: 4. The germline V gene encodes CDR1 LNHDA and CDR2 SQIVND (reference sequence). The CDR3 consists of 12 residues. The CDR3 spells CASHRGYTEAFF. The DNA of the CDR3 is TGTGCCAGCCACAGGGGATACACTGAAGCTTTCTTT.

The V gene is TRBV7-9, the J gene TRBJ1-1; TRBD1 matches at 8 bases. Trimming removed 4 bases from V and 1 base from J; junction bases left unmatched: 5. Germline assignment: CDR1 SEHNR and CDR2 FQNEAQ (reference sequence). The CDR3 is made up of 15 amino acids. This CDR3 is CASSSGTGPNTEAFF. The CDR3 DNA follows: TGTGCCAGCAGCTCAGGGACAGGTCCGAACACTGAAGCTTTCTTT.

The V call is TRBV18, the J call TRBJ2-3, with TRBD2 as a possible D gene (5 bases). The V and J ends lost 2 bases and 2 bases respectively, with 8 bases between them. The CDR3 consists of 14 residues. Germline loops: CDR1 KGHSH, CDR2 LQKENI. CDR3 sequence: CASSPSGNTDTQYF. CDR3 sequence (DNA): TGTGCCAGCTCACCATCCGGGAACACAGATACGCAGTATTTT.

The chain has TRBV11-2 and TRBJ1-1; maybe TRBD1 (6 bases). The V and J ends lost 5 bases and 8 bases respectively, with 12 bases between them. This CDR3 region has 12 residues. CDR1 SGHAT and CDR2 FQNNGV come from the germline V gene. The CDR3: CASSQPGTEAFF. CDR3 coding DNA: TGTGCCAGCAGCCAACCCGGGACAGAAGCTTTCTTT.

The V and J genes are TRBV5-1 and TRBJ1-2; 9 nucleotides align to TRBD1. This CDR3 spans 16 amino acids. The V gene end was trimmed by 0 bases and the J gene end by 5 bases; junction bases not matched to a gene: 8. Germline CDR1 SGHRS, CDR2 YFSETQ. The CDR3 DNA follows: TGCGCCAGCAGCTTGGTCGGGACAGGGCAGGGGTATGGCTACACCTTC. The encoded protein is CASSLVGTGQGYGYTF.

This chain uses TRBV6-5 with TRBJ1-4; D might be TRBD1 (5 bases). Deletions cut 6 bases from V and 3 bases from J, with 8 bases between. The CDR3 is 13 residues long. Germline lookup yields CDR1 MNHEY and CDR2 SVGAGI. This chain's CDR3 is CASRGEANEKLFF. The CDR3 DNA reads as TGTGCCAGCAGAGGGGAGGCTAATGAAAAACTGTTTTTT.

The gene calls are TRBV30 and TRBJ2-1, with TRBD2 as a possible D gene (6 bases). Germline loops: CDR1 GTSNPN, CDR2 SVGIG (reference sequence). CDR3 length: 15 amino acids. V was cut by 4 bases and J by 4 bases, with 17 bases left in between. CDR3 bases: TGTGCCTGGATTTACGGGGGAGAGGGGTACAATGAGCAGTTCTTC. This translates into CAWIYGGEGYNEQFF.

The chain joins TRBV29-1 to TRBJ1-2; 11 positions agree with TRBD1. With V trimmed by 6 bases and J by 7 bases, 7 bases remained unmatched. The CDR3 extends over 13 amino acids. Germline CDR1 SQVTM, CDR2 ANQGSEA. The CDR3 DNA is TGCAGCGTAAACCCGGGACAGGGGGGTGGCTACACCTTC. Its protein is CSVNPGQGGGYTF.

This chain connects TRBV25-1 to TRBJ1-3; D might be TRBD1 (5 bases). Looked up from germline, CDR1 is MGHDK and CDR2 is SYGVNS. CDR3 size: 16 residues. Trimming took off 1 base at V and 0 bases at J, with 10 bases between the two ends. CDR3 DNA sequence: TGTGCCAGCAGTGAATGGGGCCGCTCCTCTGGAAACACCATATATTTT. This sequence encodes CASSEWGRSSGNTIYF.

The sample holds a few counts of this clone. The CDR3 DNA reads TGTGCCAGTAGTCAGGGGGCTAACTATGGCTACACCTTC. Protein product: CASSQGANYGYTF. J is TRBJ1-2 and V is TRBV19, with 7 bases fitting TRBD1. The CDR3 runs 13 residues. V lost 5 bases and J lost 0; bases outside the gene matches: 0. From germline, CDR1 is LNHDA and CDR2 SQIVND (reference sequence).

This chain links TRBV5-1 with TRBJ1-1; 9 nucleotides agree with TRBD1. This CDR3 is built from 16 residues. V gave up 7 bases and J gave up 4 bases; unmatched junction bases: 14. Germline V gives CDR1 SGHRS, CDR2 YFSETQ. In DNA, the CDR3 is TGCGCCAGCGGATCTCATGCTAAGACAGGGGGCACTGAAGCTTTCTTT. Amino acids: CASGSHAKTGGTEAFF.